The entry that follows covers one T cell receptor (beta chain) sequence. The clone's antigen remains unknown. Base-call qualities are not available, and no considerably larger clone is one nucleotide away. In the germline V gene, CDR1 corresponds to SGHRS and CDR2 to YFSETQ. Trimming removed 3 bases from V and 1 base from J, leaving 8 bases between the germline ends. The CDR3 numbers 13 residues from cysteine through phenylalanine. The CDR3 DNA has 39 bases and is translated from base 1. The sample belongs to a study of T cell changes during pregnancy in multiple sclerosis (dated by TCRdb to the late 2010s). Context from the whole study: The study looked at changes in the T cell repertoire across pregnancy in women with multiple sclerosis.

Library preparation employed the immunoSEQ multiplex PCR assay. This immuneACCESS table, as held by TCRdb, lists in-frame sequences with V and J called but not all clones. Of the missing ones, under half trace to an unresolved V gene in checked studies; the others have no known cause. This sample has around 56,000 clones in its table, and over 75% of those were observed once. Of the sample, around 2% falls within the top ten clones. This TCR came from a female donor in good health, enrolled as a control in a pregnancy study. The chain is made from TRBV5-1 and TRBJ2-7, with the D gene call left open. This specimen consisted of peripheral blood, obtained in the first trimester of pregnancy. DNA sequence: TGCGCCAGCAGCTGGGCAGAATCCTACGAGCAGTACTTC. Translated, it gives CASSWAESYEQYF. Reference TRBV5-1 and TRBJ2-7 genes cover what lies past the CDR3, so the full variable domain is KAGVTQTPRYLIKTRGQQVTLSCSPISGHRSVSWYQQTPGQGLQFLFEYFSETQRNKGNFPGRFSGRQFSNSRSEMNVSTLELGDSALYLCASSWAESYEQYFGPGTRLTVT.